The 29 T cell receptor beta chains given below trace back to one sample, sequenced in a study of blood T cell repertoires in COVID-19. Assay: immunoSEQ multiplex PCR; the TCRdb copy retains only in-frame clones and omits some. The table lists over 90,000 clones, around 90% of them singletons. The sample comprised peripheral blood. Receptor source: a man aged 50 to 60 with active COVID-19.

This clone was seen a handful of times. This chain connects TRBV6-5 to TRBJ1-5; TRBD1 is a possible D gene (5 bases). Germline V gives CDR1 MNHEY, CDR2 SVGAGI. This CDR3 contains 15 residues. The germline V and J ends were trimmed by 0 bases and 6 bases, with 12 bases remaining between them. The CDR3 spells CASSYSQGFGQPQHF. DNA for the CDR3: TGTGCCAGCAGTTACTCTCAGGGCTTTGGTCAGCCCCAGCATTTT.

This chain uses TRBV11-3 with TRBJ2-7; 10 nucleotides agree with TRBD1. Germline CDR1 reads SGHNT; CDR2 reads YENEEA. V lost 5 bases and J lost 3; bases outside the gene matches: 4. The CDR3 is made up of 14 amino acids. The CDR3 reads CASSIGTGDYEQYF. The CDR3 DNA is TGTGCCAGCAGCATCGGGACAGGGGACTACGAGCAGTACTTC.

The rearrangement links TRBV20-1 to TRBJ2-5; TRBD1 matches 7 bases. V shed 4 bases, J shed 5 bases, and the junction held 1 base outside the gene matches. Germline V gene sequence: CDR1 DFQATT, CDR2 SNEGSKA (reference sequence). The CDR3 contains 11 residues. CDR3 bases: TGCAGTGCTACCAGGGGGGAGACCCAGTACTTC. Its protein product is CSATRGETQYF.

The chain joins TRBV18 to TRBJ2-3; 7 bases match TRBD2. The CDR3 length is 15 residues. Germline V CDR1 and CDR2: KGHSH, LQKENI. The J segment lost 6 bases and the V segment lost 3 bases, leaving 9 bases of the junction unmatched. CDR3 DNA: TGTGCCAGCTCACCTTTACCGACTAGCATGGATACGCAGTATTTT. As protein: CASSPLPTSMDTQYF.

CDR3 amino acids: CASSRLEAGELFF. CDR3 DNA: TGTGCCAGCTCACGGCTGGAGGCCGGGGAGCTGTTTTTT. The chain carries TRBV18 and TRBJ2-2; D perhaps matches TRBD2 (5 bases). Trimming removed 4 bases from V and 6 bases from J, with 9 bases in between. Germline values: CDR1 KGHSH, CDR2 LQKENI. The CDR3 is 13 amino acids.

This clone was detected only once. V usage is TRBV6-5 and J usage is TRBJ2-7, with D hard to call. Germline V gives CDR1 MNHEY, CDR2 SVGAGI. Trimming removed 4 bases from V and 0 bases from J, with 16 bases in between. This CDR3 has 16 amino acids. The CDR3 is CASSSPRQLNSYEQYF. The CDR3 coding sequence is TGTGCCAGCAGTTCCCCGAGGCAACTCAACTCCTACGAGCAGTACTTC.

This clone was detected only a few times. The rearrangement joins TRBV5-1 to TRBJ1-1; D is uncertain. CDR1 and CDR2 (germline): SGHRS, YFSETQ. This CDR3 is 14 amino acids long. Trimming shortened V by 0 bases and J by 10 bases, and 16 bases separated the two germline ends. The CDR3 is CASSLEAAPVGAFF. CDR3 nucleotide sequence: TGCGCCAGCAGCTTGGAAGCAGCGCCCGTGGGAGCTTTCTTT.

CDR3 coding DNA: TGTGCCAGTAGTATCGCGGTAGAAGGTGCTGGCTACACCTTC. It translates to CASSIAVEGAGYTF. V is TRBV19 and J is TRBJ1-2; no clear D gene. CDR1 and CDR2 (germline): LNHDA, SQIVND (reference sequence). The CDR3 has 14 residues. V was shortened by 3 bases and J by 7 bases, with 15 bases between the two germline ends.

V gene TRBV3-1 (or the pseudogene TRBV3-2) combines with J gene TRBJ1-2; TRBD1 might be the D (6 bases). The V end was cut by 3 bases, the J end by 8 bases, with 22 bases between. Germline assignment: CDR1 LGHDT and CDR2 YNNKEL (reference sequence). This CDR3 is 16 amino acids long. The CDR3 sequence: CASSHWGRDTQQGYTF. CDR3 nucleotides: TGTGCCAGCAGCCATTGGGGAAGGGACACACAGCAGGGCTACACCTTC.

The chain joins TRBV9 to TRBJ2-3; 13 positions agree with TRBD2. CDR1 and CDR2 (germline): SGDLS, YYNGEE. The CDR3 length is 17 residues. Trimming removed 4 bases from V and 1 base from J; junction bases left unmatched: 6. CDR3 residues: CASSKLAGGLGTDTQYF. The DNA of the CDR3 is TGTGCCAGCAGCAAACTAGCGGGGGGGCTTGGCACAGATACGCAGTATTTT.

V usage is TRBV2 and J usage is TRBJ1-1; D not certain. CDR3 length: 14 residues. Trimming left V 7 bases short and J 4 bases short, with 16 bases between. Germline V gene sequence: CDR1 SNHLY, CDR2 FYNNEI. CDR3 DNA: TGTGCCAGCACTCTTGGAGGGCCGGGCACTGAAGCTTTCTTT. It encodes CASTLGGPGTEAFF.

The chain carries TRBV30 and TRBJ2-4; TRBD2 might be the D (5 bases). This CDR3 comprises 17 residues. The germline V and J ends were trimmed by 3 bases and 0 bases, with 18 bases remaining between them. Germline V CDR1 and CDR2: GTSNPN, SVGIG (reference sequence). The CDR3, as DNA: TGTGCCTGGAGCCCACCTCGGGGAGATCTAGCCAAAAACATTCAGTACTTC. It yields the protein CAWSPPRGDLAKNIQYF.

The gene calls are TRBV9 and TRBJ2-3; no definite D call. CDR1 and CDR2 from the germline V gene are SGDLS and YYNGEE. The ends were cut back, 7 bases at V and 3 bases at J, with 15 bases in the middle. This CDR3 is built from 14 residues. The CDR3: CASSELAGTDTQYF. The CDR3 DNA follows: TGTGCCAGCTCCGAGCTGGCCGGGACAGATACGCAGTATTTT.

The J gene is TRBJ1-1, the V gene TRBV6-4, with TRBD1 matching 7 bases. V dropped 0 bases and J dropped 9; count of bases not matched to a gene: 4. The CDR3 totals 13 residues. Germline assignment: CDR1 MRHNA and CDR2 SNTAGT. As DNA, the CDR3 is TGTGCCAGCAGTGACTCTGGGACAGAGAAAGCTTTCTTT. Protein sequence: CASSDSGTEKAFF.

The rearrangement links TRBV9 to TRBJ2-7, with D hard to call. This CDR3 is built from 14 residues. Trimming stripped 0 bases from V and 2 bases from J, with 9 bases between. Per germline, CDR1 SGDLS and CDR2 YYNGEE. CDR3 sequence: CASSVGAGTYEQYF. CDR3 DNA sequence: TGTGCCAGCAGCGTAGGGGCAGGCACCTACGAGCAGTACTTC. Full variable domain (missing parts from reference TRBV9 and TRBJ2-7): DSGVTQTPKHLITATGQRVTLRCSPRSGDLSVYWYQQSLDQGLQFLIQYYNGEERAKGNILERFSAQQFPDLHSELNLSSLELGDSALYFCASSVGAGTYEQYFGPGTRLTVT.

The chain recombines TRBV18 with TRBJ2-7, with D possibly matching TRBD2 (6 bases). The ends were cut back, 2 bases at V and 3 bases at J, with 11 bases in the middle. CDR1 and CDR2 (germline): KGHSH, LQKENI. This CDR3 is built from 14 residues. The CDR3 DNA follows: TGTGCCAGCTCACCATCGGGACTGATCTACGAGCAGTACTTC. Translating gives CASSPSGLIYEQYF.

This chain links TRBV19 with TRBJ1-6; the D gene is possibly TRBD1 (6 bases). The CDR3 is made up of 14 amino acids. Deletions cut 7 bases from V and 7 bases from J, with 14 bases between. From germline, CDR1 is LNHDA and CDR2 SQIVND (reference sequence). CDR3 in amino acids: CASNNGGQNSPLHF. Written as DNA, the CDR3 is TGTGCCAGTAACAACGGGGGGCAGAATTCACCCCTCCACTTT.

This sequence joins TRBV6-1 and TRBJ2-7; 8 bases are shared with TRBD1. CDR1 and CDR2 from the germline V gene are MNHNS and SASEGT. The CDR3 runs to 13 residues. The trim removed 3 bases at V and 9 bases at J, leaving 7 bases unmatched. CDR3 coding DNA: TGTGCCAGCAGTGAGGCCAGGGGGCAGGTGCAGTACTTC. Translation gives CASSEARGQVQYF.

The chain is built from TRBV5-6 and TRBJ2-3, with D possibly TRBD2 on 6 matching bases. CDR3 length equals 15 residues. Per the germline V gene, CDR1 is SGHDT and CDR2 is YYEEEE. V lost 2 bases to trimming and J lost 3 bases, with 13 bases between them. As DNA, the CDR3 is TGTGCCAGCAGCTTACGGCGGGGACCTACAGATACGCAGTATTTT. This gives the protein CASSLRRGPTDTQYF.

The V gene is TRBV6-5, the J gene TRBJ2-5, with 13 positions matching TRBD2. From germline, CDR1 is MNHEY and CDR2 SVGAGI. This CDR3 comprises 14 residues. J gave up 5 bases and V 6 bases, and 3 bases lay outside the gene matches. The CDR3 region has the DNA TGTGCCAGCAGACTAGCGGGGGGGCGGGAGACCCAGTACTTC. Translating gives CASRLAGGRETQYF.

V and J are TRBV11-2 and TRBJ2-7; 8 bases agree with TRBD2. Germline trimming cut 1 base from V and 2 bases from J; bases unmatched to any gene: 7. This CDR3 region has 16 residues. The germline gives CDR1 SGHAT, CDR2 FQNNGV. CDR3 nucleotides: TGTGCCAGCAGCTTAGCTTCGCGGGGGGCGGCCTACGAGCAGTACTTC. Protein: CASSLASRGAAYEQYF.

The gene calls are TRBV7-9 and TRBJ1-1; 7 bases align to TRBD1. Per the germline V gene, CDR1 is SEHNR and CDR2 is FQNEAQ (reference sequence). CDR3 length: 12 residues. V was pared by 5 bases and J by 10 bases, with 7 bases of the junction left unmatched. The CDR3 DNA sequence: TGTGCCAGCAGCCCGACACAGGGGAGAGCTTTCTTT. It yields the protein CASSPTQGRAFF.

The V and J genes are TRBV3-1 (or the pseudogene TRBV3-2) and TRBJ2-5, with D unclear. The V gene's germline CDR1 is LGHDT and CDR2 YNNKEL (reference sequence). V dropped 5 bases and J dropped 5 bases, with 6 bases sitting between them. CDR3 length equals 11 residues. The CDR3 DNA reads as TGTGCCAGCAGCTCACGGGAGACCCAGTACTTC. Translated, it gives CASSSRETQYF.

This clone was detected once. This rearrangement joins TRBV3-1 (or the pseudogene TRBV3-2) to TRBJ1-2; maybe TRBD1 (5 bases). The length of the CDR3 is 16 residues. Germline CDR1 is LGHDT and CDR2 is YNNKEL (reference sequence). V was pared by 1 base and J by 4 bases, with 16 bases between. The CDR3 nucleotides read TGTGCCAGCAGCCAAGCCCTGCGACAGCCTCGCTATGGCTACACCTTC. This gives the protein CASSQALRQPRYGYTF.

This chain joins TRBV19 and TRBJ2-3, with D possibly being TRBD2 (6 bases). V was pared by 6 bases and J by 1 base, with 14 bases between. The CDR3 loop spans 15 amino acids. The V gene's germline CDR1 is LNHDA and CDR2 SQIVND (reference sequence). CDR3 coding DNA: TGTGCCAGTAGGCGTCTGGGCGGGGGCACAGATACGCAGTATTTT. It is translated as CASRRLGGGTDTQYF.

The chain employs TRBV5-4 and TRBJ2-3; 9 bases map to TRBD2. Per germline, CDR1 SGHNT and CDR2 YYREEE (reference sequence). V was pared by 5 bases and J by 3 bases, with 10 bases of the junction left unmatched. The CDR3 is 16 amino acids. DNA for the CDR3: TGTGCCAGCAGGGATGTTAAGCGGGGGGCTACAGATACGCAGTATTTT. Protein sequence: CASRDVKRGATDTQYF.

This clone was found a few times. The chain is built from TRBV5-4 and TRBJ2-7; D remains ambiguous. V lost 4 bases, J lost 2 bases, and 13 bases lay in between. The CDR3 covers 14 residues. The germline gives CDR1 SGHNT, CDR2 YYREEE (reference sequence). CDR3 residues: CASSLPNSPYEQYF. CDR3 in DNA: TGTGCCAGCAGCCTACCAAACTCTCCCTACGAGCAGTACTTC.

This chain uses TRBV5-1 with TRBJ1-4; D call uncertain. The V gene lost 1 base and the J gene lost 8 bases, with 15 bases spanning the gap. CDR3 length: 15 amino acids. Germline V gene sequence: CDR1 SGHRS, CDR2 YFSETQ. The CDR3 reads CASSLSAGREEKLFF. The CDR3 bases are TGCGCCAGCAGCTTGAGTGCTGGGAGGGAAGAAAAACTGTTTTTT.

The count of this clone is one. The chain employs TRBV5-6 and TRBJ1-6, with TRBD1 matching over 7 bases. Germline loops: CDR1 SGHDT, CDR2 YYEEEE. V lost 4 bases and J lost 7; bases outside the gene matches: 11. This CDR3 has 16 amino acids. The CDR3 loop is CASSRRTGVQNSPLHF. As DNA, the CDR3 is TGTGCCAGCAGCCGTCGGACAGGCGTTCAAAATTCACCCCTCCACTTT. The full variable domain, its missing parts supplied by reference TRBV5-6 and TRBJ1-6, is DAGVTQSPTHLIKTRGQQVTLRCSPKSGHDTVSWYQQALGQGPQFIFQYYEEEERQRGNFPDRFSGHQFPNYSSELNVNALLLGDSALYLCASSRRTGVQNSPLHFGNGTRLTVT.